Below are 27 T cell receptor beta chains sequenced from a single sample in a study of tumor-infiltrating lymphocytes in oesophageal squamous cell carcinoma (dated by TCRdb to 2015 to 2016). Libraries were constructed by PCR. The instrument given in TCRdb is Illumina HiSeq 2000. In TCRdb, the public reads were trimmed at Q25 with fastp and aligned with MiXCR, with productive beta chains retained. When rows share a CDR3 protein, they turn into one entry using the most common DNA and genes. This sample is represented by over 15,000 distinct CDR3 sequences; nearly 45% of them were singletons. The biggest ten clones account for around 28% of the sample. The source material was esophageal tumor tissue. The source is a male donor with esophageal squamous cell carcinoma.

A few counts support this clonotype. DNA for the CDR3: TGTGCCAGCAGCTTTCGACTAGTAGAGGACAATGAGCAGTTCTTC. This gives the protein CASSFRLVEDNEQFF. The chain employs TRBV7-9 and TRBJ2-1; D is possibly TRBD2 (6 bases). With 3 bases removed from V and 5 bases from J, the gap between germline ends came to 14 bases. This CDR3 has 15 amino acids. CDR1 is SEHNR, CDR2 FQNEAQ, per germline (reference sequence).

The chain combines TRBV7-2 with TRBJ2-3; D gene unclear. V was clipped by 1 base and J by 4 bases, with 12 bases between them. The CDR3 sequence is 15 residues long. Per germline, CDR1 SGHTA and CDR2 FQGNSA. The CDR3 region is CASSLEVEQPDTQYF. DNA of the CDR3: TGTGCCAGCAGCTTAGAGGTCGAGCAGCCAGATACGCAGTATTTT.

The rearrangement links TRBV6-8 to TRBJ1-2; 10 bases fit TRBD1. The CDR3 spans 16 residues. V lost 5 bases, J lost 2 bases, and 8 bases stayed unmatched. Germline assignment: CDR1 MNHGY and CDR2 SAAAGT. The CDR3 loop reads CASSRYPGQGNYGYTF. The CDR3 DNA follows: TGTGCCAGCAGTAGATACCCGGGACAGGGGAACTATGGCTACACCTTC.

A word on this clonotype: It is likely a read error, because the conserved phenylalanine at the end of the CDR3 is missing. The DNA is omitted, as the CDR3 cannot be located on it reliably, and the CDR3 follows TCRdb's listing. The chain links TRBV6-1 to TRBJ2-6; the tabulated D call, TRBD1, remains unverified against the DNA. Per germline, CDR1 MNHNS and CDR2 SASEGT. The CDR3 adds up to 19 amino acids, both ends counted. This CDR3 reads CASSTFEGVEGGSPLHFGA.

In the case of this clonotype: A read error may be the cause here, since a much bigger clone is one base away. The V and J genes are TRBV7-6 and TRBJ2-3, with 13 bases matching TRBD2. The V and J ends lost 6 bases and 14 bases, in that order; junction bases with no gene match: 20. CDR1 is SGHVS, CDR2 FNYEAQ, per germline. The CDR3 sequence is 17 residues long. CDR3 region: CASRPTSGGANTGELYF. CDR3 DNA: TGTGCCAGCAGACCTACTAGCGGGGGGGCGAACACCGGGGAGCTGTATTTT.

This clonotype turned up a few times. A read error is likely, as this CDR3 ends without the conserved phenylalanine or tryptophan. Because the CDR3's place on the DNA is in doubt, the DNA is left out and the CDR3 is given as listed by TCRdb. The chain recombines TRBV7-3 with TRBJ2-3; the D call in the table, TRBD1, was not verified against the DNA. Counting both end residues, the CDR3 totals 16 amino acids. Germline V lookup: CDR1 SGHTA, CDR2 FQGTGA. This CDR3 is CASSPQPRDTSSTSAP.

The CDR3 DNA sequence: TGTGCCAGCAGCCAACGGGCGGGAGGATCAGATACGCAGTATTTT. Its translation is CASSQRAGGSDTQYF. The chain combines TRBV3-1 with TRBJ1-3; TRBD2 aligns across 8 bases. Near its end, the DNA agrees better with TRBJ2-3, so the J call may be wrong. The CDR3 loop spans 15 amino acids. The germline CDR1 and CDR2 sequences are LGHDT and YNNKEL (reference sequence).

This chain connects TRBV10-3 to TRBJ2-5; tentatively, D is TRBD1 or TRBD2 (5 bases each). The last part of the DNA fits TRBJ2-7 better; the J call may be wrong. Per the germline V gene, CDR1 is ENHRY and CDR2 is SYGVKD. The CDR3 spans 12 residues. The CDR3 DNA follows: TGTGCCATCAGCCCGGGGCTCTACGAGCAGTACTTC. It specifies CAISPGLYEQYF.

This clonotype occurred once. This chain links TRBV28 with TRBJ2-7; no firm D call. This CDR3 region has 16 residues. Trimming took 6 bases from V and 2 from J, leaving 20 bases between them. CDR1 and CDR2 from the germline V gene are MDHEN and SYDVKM. CDR3 loop: CASSPRIVGYPYEQYF. The CDR3 DNA follows: TGTGCCAGCAGCCCCCGTATAGTGGGATATCCCTACGAGCAGTACTTC.

The chain links TRBV7-8 to TRBJ2-2; D not certain. Germline V gives CDR1 SGHVS, CDR2 FQNEAQ. Trimming stripped 1 base from V and 0 bases from J, with 9 bases between. The CDR3 is made up of 16 amino acids. The CDR3 DNA is TGTGCCAGCAGCTTAGTCAGACCCGCGAACACCGGGGAGCTGTTTTTT. Protein: CASSLVRPANTGELFF.

This clonotype was seen ten or more times. V gene TRBV12-3 or TRBV12-4 combines with J gene TRBJ1-1, with D unclear. V lost 2 bases and J 7 bases, leaving 5 bases between the germline ends. This CDR3 region has 11 residues. The CDR3 here is CASSLKFEAFF. CDR3 DNA sequence: TGTGCCAGCAGTTTAAAGTTTGAAGCTTTCTTT.

This clonotype showed up many times. It is likely a read error, because the conserved phenylalanine at the end of the CDR3 is missing. The DNA is left out, because the CDR3 cannot be placed on it with certainty; the CDR3 is given as TCRdb lists it. V and J are TRBV7-2 and TRBJ2-7; the D call in the table, TRBD1, was not verified against the DNA. With termini counted, the CDR3 has 18 amino acids. From germline, CDR1 is SGHTA and CDR2 FQGNSA. The CDR3 is CASSTYRGQTNYGYTFGS.

V gene TRBV7-3 combines with J gene TRBJ2-2, with TRBD2 identical over 11 bases. Germline V gene sequence: CDR1 SGHTA, CDR2 FQGTGA. The J segment lost 0 bases and the V segment lost 4 bases, leaving 4 bases of the junction unmatched. The CDR3 runs to 17 residues. Here the CDR3 reads CASSSTTSGANTGELFF. As DNA, the CDR3 is TGTGCCAGCAGCTCCACGACTAGCGGGGCGAACACCGGGGAGCTGTTTTTT. Looking up the rest from reference TRBV7-3 and TRBJ2-2 gives the full variable domain: GAGVSQTPSNKVTEKGKYVELRCDPISGHTALYWYRQSLGQGPEFLIYFQGTGAADDSGLPNDRFFAVRPEGSVSTLKIQRTERGDSAVYLCASSSTTSGANTGELFFGEGSRLTVL.

The genes are TRBV7-6 and TRBJ2-1; D remains unclear. Germline lookup yields CDR1 SGHVS and CDR2 FNYEAQ. The CDR3 loop spans 14 amino acids. V lost 0 bases to trimming and J lost 3 bases, with 6 bases between them. The CDR3 DNA is TGTGCCAGCAGCTTAGCGGGTGTCTACAATGAGCAGTTCTTC. Its translation is CASSLAGVYNEQFF.

The chain is built from TRBV10-2 and TRBJ2-3; D remains unclear. Judging by the DNA end, TRBJ2-5 fits better; the J call may be wrong. This CDR3 is 14 amino acids long. Germline V CDR1 and CDR2: WSHSY, SAAADI. The DNA for the CDR3 is TGCGCCAGCAGTAAGACCATATCCCAAGAGACCCAGTACTTC. Translation: CASSKTISQETQYF.

This clonotype was picked up a small number of times. The V gene is TRBV20-1, the J gene TRBJ1-2, with D possibly matching TRBD1 (5 bases). Germline loops: CDR1 DFQATT, CDR2 SNEGSKA (reference sequence). The CDR3 consists of 14 residues. V lost 6 bases and J lost 1, with 15 bases in between. CDR3 nucleotide sequence: TGCAGTGCCGCTCGGGGGGGTGATAACTATGGCTACACCTTC. It translates to CSAARGGDNYGYTF.

This clonotype was recorded many times. A single base separates this from a much larger clone, so it may be a read error. This sequence joins TRBV6-1 and TRBJ2-1; D might be TRBD2 (5 bases). Gene TRBJ2-7 matches the end of the DNA better, so the J call may be wrong. The CDR3 sequence is 18 residues long. Germline V gene sequence: CDR1 MNHNS, CDR2 SASEGT. CDR3 amino acids: CASSPRSPGLYSYNEQYF. CDR3 nucleotides: TGTGCCAGCAGTCCTAGGTCGCCAGGACTGTACTCCTACAATGAGCAGTACTTC.

The genes are TRBV5-6 and TRBJ2-7, with D perhaps assigned TRBD1 or TRBD2 (6 bases each). Gene TRBJ2-5 matches the end of the DNA better, so the J call may be wrong. Per the germline V gene, CDR1 is SGHDT and CDR2 is YYEEEE. The CDR3 has 14 amino acids. This chain's CDR3 is CASSRPGAIETQYF. The CDR3 DNA follows: TGTGCCAGCAGCCGTCCGGGGGCAATTGAGACCCAGTACTTC.

This clonotype was counted between two and nine times. This may arise from a read error, as a much more abundant clone is one base away. CDR3 loop: CASSLRGEAGPYNEQYF. The CDR3 DNA reads TGCGCCAGCAGCTTGAGGGGGGAAGCGGGACCGTACAATGAGCAGTACTTC. V gene TRBV5-1 combines with J gene TRBJ2-5, with D possibly TRBD2 on 7 matching bases. CDR3 size: 17 residues. Germline assignment: CDR1 SGHRS and CDR2 YFSETQ. V was pared by 1 base and J by 11 bases, with 27 bases between.

Ten or more counts support this clonotype. This chain uses TRBV7-9 with TRBJ2-4; either TRBD1 or TRBD2 may supply D (5 bases each). The tail of the sequence fits TRBJ2-3 better, so the J call may be wrong. This CDR3 region has 15 residues. CDR1 SEHNR and CDR2 FQNEAQ come from the germline V gene (reference sequence). The DNA for the CDR3 is TGTGCCAGCAGCTTATTAGGGGACAGCACAGATACGCAGTATTTT. Its protein product is CASSLLGDSTDTQYF.

This clonotype was counted at least ten times. The gene calls are TRBV5-1 and TRBJ2-3; no definite D call. The CDR3 extends over 16 amino acids. V lost 2 bases to trimming and J lost 0 bases, with 13 bases between them. Per germline, CDR1 SGHRS and CDR2 YFSETQ. The CDR3 region is CASSFSSFSSTDTQYF. CDR3 bases: TGCGCCAGCAGCTTTTCTAGTTTCTCTAGCACAGATACGCAGTATTTT.

Points on this clonotype: No DNA is shown, since the ends of the CDR3 on it are uncertain; the CDR3 is the one TCRdb lists. CDR3 region: CASSQGDLNEQFFGPGGGQPQHF. This chain joins TRBV7-6 and TRBJ1-4; the table's D call, TRBD1, was not checked against the DNA. The CDR3 is 23 amino acids long, termini counted. CDR1 and CDR2 from the germline V gene are SGHVS and FNYEAQ.

The chain couples TRBV7-2 to TRBJ1-3, with 7 bases matching TRBD1. V was clipped by 5 bases and J by 3 bases; unmatched bases: 4. CDR1 is SGHTA and CDR2 is FQGNSA in the germline V gene. The CDR3 spans 14 residues. The CDR3 spells CASSPDRVGNTIYF. In nucleotides, the CDR3 is TGTGCCAGCAGCCCAGACAGGGTTGGAAACACCATATATTTT.

This CDR3 is CASSVISNEQFF. Here the CDR3 DNA reads TGTGCCAGCAGCGTTATCAGCAATGAGCAGTTCTTC. The chain employs TRBV7-4 and TRBJ2-1; no reliable D call. CDR1 is SGHVT and CDR2 is SQSDAQ in the germline V gene. The CDR3 spans 12 residues. Trimming pared 5 bases from V and 6 bases from J, leaving 8 bases between.

This clonotype was observed many times. V and J are TRBV28 and TRBJ2-1; 8 bases fit TRBD2. CDR1 MDHEN and CDR2 SYDVKM come from the germline V gene. Trimming took 2 bases from V and 8 from J; bases not matched to a gene: 8. CDR3 length: 15 amino acids. The DNA for the CDR3 is TGTGCCAGCAGTTTACTAGCGGGTGGGATGGATGAGCAGTTCTTC. Encoded protein: CASSLLAGGMDEQFF. The complete variable domain, with remaining parts taken from reference TRBV28 and TRBJ2-1, reads DVKVTQSSRYLVKRTGEKVFLECVQDMDHENMFWYRQDPGLGLRLIYFSYDVKMKEKGDIPEGYSVSREKKERFSLILESASTNQTSMYLCASSLLAGGMDEQFFGPGTRLTVL.

This chain links TRBV7-2 with TRBJ2-1; maybe TRBD1 (6 bases). CDR1 is SGHTA and CDR2 is FQGNSA in the germline V gene. The ends were cut back, 1 base at V and 4 bases at J, with 11 bases in the middle. CDR3 length: 15 amino acids. Here the CDR3 reads CASSLVQDSYNEQFF. Here the CDR3 DNA reads TGTGCCAGCAGCTTAGTGCAGGACAGTTACAATGAGCAGTTCTTC.

Concerning this clonotype: This likely comes from a read error, as the CDR3 has no conserved phenylalanine or tryptophan at its end. The DNA is left out, because the CDR3 cannot be placed on it with certainty; the CDR3 is given as TCRdb lists it. V and J are TRBV27 and TRBJ1-1. 16 amino acids form the CDR3, both terminal residues included. The germline CDR1 and CDR2 sequences are MNHEY and SMNVEV (reference sequence). The CDR3 loop is CASNPTPEDYGYTFVR.